Listed here are 21 T cell receptor beta chains from one sample, sequenced in a study of blood T cell repertoires in COVID-19. Only in-frame clones appear in the TCRdb table, and some are missing; sequencing was by immunoSEQ multiplex PCR. Of about 62,000 clones listed, 70% to 90% are singletons. Sequencing was performed on peripheral blood. The source is a woman over 75 with acute or convalescent COVID-19.

This sequence joins TRBV12-3 or TRBV12-4 and TRBJ1-2, with TRBD1 identical over 7 bases. The CDR3 has 13 amino acids. J was trimmed by 3 bases and V by 6 bases; bases with no gene match: 4. This CDR3 is CASRRDSDYGYTF. In nucleotides, the CDR3 is TGTGCCAGCAGGAGGGACAGTGACTATGGCTACACCTTC.

This chain joins TRBV7-7 and TRBJ2-5, with 7 bases fitting TRBD2. Looked up from germline, CDR1 is SSHAT and CDR2 is FNYEAQ (reference sequence). Germline trimming cut 5 bases from V and 5 bases from J; bases unmatched to any gene: 5. CDR3 length: 13 amino acids. The CDR3 is CASSRVGGETQYF. The CDR3 DNA sequence: TGTGCCAGCAGCAGAGTGGGGGGGGAGACCCAGTACTTC.

This clone was counted a few times. The V and J genes are TRBV10-3 and TRBJ1-1; 10 bases fit TRBD1. The J segment lost 0 bases and the V segment lost 6 bases, leaving 7 bases of the junction unmatched. Per germline, CDR1 ENHRY and CDR2 SYGVKD. The CDR3 has 16 residues. The CDR3 DNA sequence: TGTGCCATCAGGGGTGGGGACAGGGGAATGAACACTGAAGCTTTCTTT. Its translation: CAIRGGDRGMNTEAFF.

CDR3 residues: CSASGSNRAKNIQYF. CDR3 DNA: TGCAGTGCTAGTGGGTCGAATCGGGCCAAAAACATTCAGTACTTC. V usage is TRBV20-1 and J usage is TRBJ2-4; the D is unclear. Germline V gene sequence: CDR1 DFQATT, CDR2 SNEGSKA (reference sequence). This CDR3 comprises 15 residues. The V end was cut by 3 bases, the J end by 1 base, with 13 bases between.

This rearrangement joins TRBV28 to TRBJ1-4; a weak D match, TRBD1 (6 bases). CDR1 is MDHEN, CDR2 SYDVKM, per germline. Trimming took off 5 bases at V and 7 bases at J, with 17 bases between the two ends. The CDR3 contains 15 residues. The DNA of the CDR3 is TGTGCCAGCAGTCTGGGTCAGGGGTTCGGTGAAAAACTGTTTTTT. It is translated as CASSLGQGFGEKLFF.

V and J are TRBV7-9 and TRBJ2-3; weak D call: TRBD1 (6 bases). Trimming cost V 0 bases and J 0 bases, with 10 bases left between them. Germline values: CDR1 SEHNR, CDR2 FQNEAQ (reference sequence). The CDR3 has 16 residues. Written as DNA, the CDR3 is TGTGCCAGCAGCTTAGCTGGCAGGGGTAGCACAGATACGCAGTATTTT. Its protein is CASSLAGRGSTDTQYF.

The chain recombines TRBV5-4 with TRBJ1-2; the match to TRBD1 covers 10 bases. This CDR3 spans 14 amino acids. In germline, CDR1 is SGHNT, CDR2 YYREEE (reference sequence). V lost 3 bases and J lost 8; bases outside the gene matches: 7. The CDR3 sequence: CASSWDRGGSGYTF. The DNA for the CDR3 is TGTGCCAGCAGCTGGGACAGGGGAGGCAGCGGCTACACCTTC.

V and J are TRBV11-3 and TRBJ2-3; TRBD1 matches 7 bases. Unmatched junction bases numbered 14, after V lost 5 bases and J lost 6 bases. This CDR3 comprises 16 residues. Germline values: CDR1 SGHNT, CDR2 YENEEA. This CDR3 is CASSPGTGENRDTQYF. The CDR3 region has the DNA TGTGCCAGCAGCCCCGGCACAGGGGAAAATCGTGATACGCAGTATTTT.

The V and J genes are TRBV27 and TRBJ2-2; 14 bases align to TRBD2. Germline V gene lookup returns CDR1 MNHEY and CDR2 SMNVEV (reference sequence). The V and J ends lost 5 bases and 1 base, in that order; junction bases with no gene match: 3. CDR3 size: 17 residues. Here the CDR3 reads CASSVTSGGVNTGELFF. CDR3 bases: TGTGCCAGCAGTGTGACTAGCGGGGGGGTGAACACCGGGGAGCTGTTTTTT.

The CDR3 sequence is CASSYRTSYEQYF. CDR3 nucleotides: TGTGCCAGCAGTTACAGAACAAGCTACGAGCAGTACTTC. This sequence joins TRBV27 and TRBJ2-7; no clear D gene. The CDR3 covers 13 residues. Between the trimmed V and J ends, which lost 4 bases and 3 bases, there was a span of 10 bases. CDR1 and CDR2 from the germline V gene are MNHEY and SMNVEV (reference sequence).

This chain connects TRBV12-2 to TRBJ2-3; the DNA was not compared with TRBD1, the D call given in the table. TRBV12-2 is shown as a pseudogene. This CDR3 has 15 residues. The CDR3 DNA sequence: TGTGCAAGTCGCTTAGGGCAGGGGTGCACAGATACGCAGTATTTT. Translating gives CASRLGQGCTDTQYF.

The chain joins TRBV7-3 to TRBJ2-1, with 7 bases matching TRBD2. Germline values: CDR1 SGHTA, CDR2 FQGTGA. Trimming at V came to 1 base and at J to 4 bases, leaving 4 bases not matched to a gene. There are 15 residues in the CDR3. CDR3 in DNA: TGTGCCAGCAGCTTAAGCCTAGCGGCATACAATGAGCAGTTCTTC. It translates to CASSLSLAAYNEQFF.

The sample holds one count of this clone. This chain uses TRBV30 with TRBJ1-1; D ambiguous. CDR3 length: 11 residues. Germline V gene sequence: CDR1 GTSNPN, CDR2 SVGIG (reference sequence). The V gene lost 2 bases and the J gene lost 8 bases, with 9 bases spanning the gap. The CDR3 DNA sequence: TGTGCCTGGAGTCCGACGCGGGAAGCTTTCTTT. This encodes CAWSPTREAFF.

This clone was counted a single time. V and J are TRBV7-2 and TRBJ2-3; 10 bases align to TRBD2. CDR3 length: 16 amino acids. In germline, CDR1 is SGHTA, CDR2 FQGNSA. V was clipped by 4 bases and J by 4 bases; unmatched bases: 8. CDR3 amino acids: CASSSFSSGGPDTQYF. Written as DNA, the CDR3 is TGTGCCAGCAGCTCCTTTAGTAGCGGGGGGCCAGATACGCAGTATTTT.

The CDR3 DNA is TGTGCCAGCAGTCGTGGACTAGCGGGAGATTTAAATGAGCAGTTCTTC. Residues: CASSRGLAGDLNEQFF. The gene calls are TRBV5-4 and TRBJ2-1, with 13 bases identical to TRBD2. CDR1 is SGHNT and CDR2 is YYREEE in the germline V gene (reference sequence). The CDR3 contains 16 residues. V gave up 5 bases and J gave up 7 bases; unmatched junction bases: 9.

The gene calls are TRBV27 and TRBJ1-5; 9 nucleotides agree with TRBD1. V shed 8 bases, J shed 5 bases, and the junction held 7 bases outside the gene matches. CDR1 and CDR2 (germline): MNHEY, SMNVEV (reference sequence). This CDR3 is 14 amino acids long. CDR3 coding DNA: TGTGCCAGCGCCGGGACAGGGAGTGATCAGCCCCAGCATTTT. This codes for CASAGTGSDQPQHF.

This rearrangement joins TRBV7-9 to TRBJ2-1; 14 positions agree with TRBD2. The CDR3 is 15 residues long. CDR1 SEHNR and CDR2 FQNEAQ come from the germline V gene (reference sequence). The junction had 3 bases not matched to a gene; V was cut back by 5 bases and J by 6 bases. CDR3 nucleotides: TGTGCCAGCAGCCCGGGACTAGCGGGAGTCAATGAGCAGTTCTTC. It specifies CASSPGLAGVNEQFF.

V and J are TRBV19 and TRBJ2-7; 9 nucleotides line up with TRBD1. CDR3 length equals 14 residues. In germline, CDR1 is LNHDA, CDR2 SQIVND (reference sequence). The V and J ends lost 3 bases and 4 bases, in that order; junction bases with no gene match: 4. The CDR3: CASSMGQGRYEQYF. The DNA for the CDR3 is TGTGCCAGTAGTATGGGACAGGGTCGGTACGAGCAGTACTTC.

The gene calls are TRBV18 and TRBJ2-1; TRBD1 is a possible D gene (6 bases). CDR3 length equals 13 residues. V was clipped by 4 bases and J by 10 bases, with 14 bases between them. The germline gives CDR1 KGHSH, CDR2 LQKENI. This chain's CDR3 is CASSRTETSEQFF. The CDR3 bases are TGTGCCAGCTCACGGACAGAAACCTCCGAGCAGTTCTTC.

The V gene is TRBV5-1, the J gene TRBJ2-5; a possible D gene is TRBD2 (6 bases). CDR1 is SGHRS and CDR2 is YFSETQ in the germline V gene. The CDR3 is made up of 14 amino acids. V lost 0 bases and J lost 7, with 13 bases in between. The CDR3 sequence is CASSLEGRMGTQYF. CDR3 sequence (DNA): TGCGCCAGCAGCTTGGAAGGGAGGATGGGGACCCAGTACTTC. Supplemented by reference TRBV5-1 and TRBJ2-5, the full variable domain reads KAGVTQTPRYLIKTRGQQVTLSCSPISGHRSVSWYQQTPGQGLQFLFEYFSETQRNKGNFPGRFSGRQFSNSRSEMNVSTLELGDSALYLCASSLEGRMGTQYFGPGTRLLVL.

The V and J genes are TRBV7-2 and TRBJ1-3, with D unclear. V gave up 0 bases and J gave up 9 bases, with 12 bases separating them. CDR3 length: 14 residues. CDR1 is SGHTA and CDR2 is FQGNSA in the germline V gene. The CDR3: CASSLAPRESTIYF. CDR3 bases: TGTGCCAGCAGCTTAGCGCCCCGGGAGAGCACCATATATTTT. Full variable domain (outside the CDR3, taken from reference TRBV7-2 and TRBJ1-3): GAGVSQSPSNKVTEKGKDVELRCDPISGHTALYWYRQSLGQGLEFLIYFQGNSAPDKSGLPSDRFSAERTGGSVSTLTIQRTQQEDSAVYLCASSLAPRESTIYFGEGSWLTVV.